This T cell receptor (beta chain) was recorded in a study of shared clonotypes between healthy human individuals. Turning to this clone: Antigen unknown.

Genomic DNA belonging to each subset was distributed in equal measure over several immunoSEQ plates. Sequencing used immunoSEQ multiplex PCR; TCRdb keeps in-frame clones, though not all of them. Of approximately 500,000 clones in the sample, about 72% were seen once. The V gene's germline CDR1 is GTSNPN and CDR2 SVGIG (reference sequence). The V gene end was trimmed by 2 bases and the J gene end by 5 bases; junction bases not matched to a gene: 16. CDR3 size: 20 residues. Study-wide findings and caveats: Only blood underwent sampling, and tissue repertoires likely differ.

The sample consisted of PBMCs. The receptor was derived from a woman aged 40 to 55 in good health. Some clones in this sample may be carry-over from other donors' samples. V and J are TRBV30 and TRBJ2-2; TRBD2 agrees at 14 bases. DNA for the CDR3: TGTGCCTGGAGTCCCTTGGGGCCGGGACTAGCGGGAGTAGGGACCGGGGAGCTGTTTTTT. It codes for CAWSPLGPGLAGVGTGELFF.